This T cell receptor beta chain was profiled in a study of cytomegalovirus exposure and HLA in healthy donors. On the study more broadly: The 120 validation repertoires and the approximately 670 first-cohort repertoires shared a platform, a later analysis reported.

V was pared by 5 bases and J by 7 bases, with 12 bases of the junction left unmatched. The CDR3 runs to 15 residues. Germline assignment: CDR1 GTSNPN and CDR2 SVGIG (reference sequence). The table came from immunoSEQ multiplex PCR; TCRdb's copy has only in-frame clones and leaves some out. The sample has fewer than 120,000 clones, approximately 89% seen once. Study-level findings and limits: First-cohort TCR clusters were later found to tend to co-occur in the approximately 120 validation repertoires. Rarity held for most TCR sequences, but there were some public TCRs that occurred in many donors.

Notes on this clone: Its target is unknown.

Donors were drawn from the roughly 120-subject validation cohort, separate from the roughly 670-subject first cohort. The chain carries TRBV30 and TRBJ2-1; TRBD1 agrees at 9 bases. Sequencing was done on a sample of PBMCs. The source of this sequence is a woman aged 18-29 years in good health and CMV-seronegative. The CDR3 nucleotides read TGTGCCTGGGACTCCGGGACAGGGTTTTGGAATGAGCAGTTCTTC. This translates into CAWDSGTGFWNEQFF. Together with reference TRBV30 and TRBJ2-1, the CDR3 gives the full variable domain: SQTIHQWPATLVQPVGSPLSLECTVEGTSNPNLYWYRQAAGRGLQLLFYSVGIGQISSEVPQNLSASRPQDRQFILSSKKLLLSDSGFYLCAWDSGTGFWNEQFFGPGTRLTVL.